One T cell receptor beta chain is described in this entry. Its antigen is as yet unknown. This sample stems from a study of T cell responses to AZD1222 COVID-19 vaccine. Across the study: Investigators merged groups given second doses at roughly 4 or roughly 12 weeks.

Clones were read by immunoSEQ multiplex PCR, and TCRdb kept only the in-frame ones, dropping some. This sample carries 150,000 or so clones, around 89% of them seen once, and the ten largest clones take around 2.1%. Whole-study findings and limits: Within unmutated variant regions lay the reported targets of nearly half of spike-specific TCRs. The sample set comprised mostly white British donors with more females, and clonal diversity was possibly underestimated.

The germline CDR1 and CDR2 sequences are LGHDT and YNNKEL (reference sequence). Trimming pared 0 bases from V and 9 bases from J, leaving 12 bases between. There are 14 residues in the CDR3. The chain joins TRBV3-1 (or the pseudogene TRBV3-2) to TRBJ1-5, with no clear D. This sequence was found in an adult in good health. Material: peripheral blood, obtained on day 0 of AZD1222 vaccination. CDR3 DNA: TGTGCCAGCAGCCAAGATTGGAACTGGACGCCCCAGCATTTT. Amino acid sequence: CASSQDWNWTPQHF.